Below are 30 T cell receptor beta chains sequenced from a single sample in a study of molecular identifiers for immune sequencing clone quantification. TCRdb reanalysed the PCR reads using MiXCR and keeps one entry per CDR3 protein. The data contain about 53,000 distinct CDR3 sequences, about a third of them singletons. The material sequenced was naive CD8+ T cells from blood, with Jurkat cell RNA spiked in. The subset was: FACS-sorted CD8+CD4-CCR7+CD45RA+ naive T cells. The source is a human donor in good health. Some libraries in this study had Jurkat cell RNA spiked in.

The sample holds many counts of this clonotype. Its ends do not fully match the called genes, so a read error is possible. This chain joins TRBV13 and TRBJ1-5; maybe TRBD1 (5 bases). The CDR3 consists of 17 residues. In germline, CDR1 is PRHDT, CDR2 FYEKMQ (reference sequence). The CDR3 region is CASSIGLRGTANQPQHF. The CDR3 DNA is TGTGCCAGCAGCATAGGTCTTCGGGGGACTGCCAATCAGCCCCAGCATTTT.

In this sample, this clonotype turned up many times. This chain links TRBV12-3 or TRBV12-4 with TRBJ1-2; 9 bases agree with TRBD1. V shed 8 bases, J shed 3 bases, and the junction held 13 bases outside the gene matches. The CDR3 contains 16 residues. The CDR3 nucleotides are TGTGCCAGCGGATGGACAGGGGACGCGAGAGACTATGGCTACACCTTC. Translated: CASGWTGDARDYGYTF.

The table lists this clonotype with a few counts. This CDR3 reads CASSWGQFATNEKLFF. The CDR3 DNA follows: TGTGCCAGCAGCTGGGGGCAGTTTGCAACTAATGAAAAACTGTTTTTT. The V call is TRBV11-2, the J call TRBJ1-4; TRBD1 might be the D (6 bases). The germline gives CDR1 SGHAT, CDR2 FQNNGV. This CDR3 is built from 16 residues. Trimming removed 4 bases at V and 0 bases at J, with 12 bases between.

V usage is TRBV7-9 and J usage is TRBJ1-4; TRBD1 is a possible D gene (6 bases). This CDR3 comprises 16 residues. Trimming left V 4 bases short and J 8 bases short, with 20 bases between. CDR1 and CDR2 from the germline V gene are SEHNR and FQNEAQ (reference sequence). CDR3 region: CASSSPLQGRREKLFF. The CDR3 DNA is TGTGCCAGCAGCTCCCCCCTACAGGGCAGGAGAGAAAAACTGTTTTTT.

This clonotype was detected many times. This chain uses TRBV6-2 or TRBV6-3 with TRBJ1-5; D is unclear. V was pared by 2 bases and J by 0 bases, with 11 bases between. The CDR3 spans 16 residues. Germline V lookup: CDR1 MNHEY, CDR2 SVGEGT. The DNA of the CDR3 is TGTGCCAGCAGTTACGCCGGTCACTATAGCAATCAGCCCCAGCATTTT. As protein: CASSYAGHYSNQPQHF.

A note on this clonotype: Possible read error: a much larger clone is one base away. Likely a read error: the CDR3 ends without its conserved phenylalanine or tryptophan. This chain links TRBV28 with TRBJ1-1, with 7 bases that match TRBD1. V shed 7 bases, J shed 1 base, and the junction held 3 bases outside the gene matches. CDR1 and CDR2 (germline): MDHEN, SYDVKM. This CDR3 is built from 13 residues. The CDR3: CASTGTENTEAFS. The CDR3 region has the DNA TGTGCCAGCACCGGGACAGAGAACACTGAAGCTTTCTCT.

The chain carries TRBV27 and TRBJ1-5; no definite D call. Germline-derived CDR1 and CDR2 are MNHEY and SMNVEV (reference sequence). The CDR3 consists of 11 residues. The V and J ends lost 8 bases and 2 bases respectively, with 4 bases between them. This chain's CDR3 is CASGRNQPQHF. The CDR3 region has the DNA TGTGCCAGCGGACGCAATCAGCCCCAGCATTTT.

This rearrangement joins TRBV12-3 or TRBV12-4 to TRBJ2-3, with 7 bases identical to TRBD2. With V trimmed by 1 base and J by 0 bases, 4 bases remained unmatched. CDR3 size: 16 residues. CDR3 DNA: TGTGCCAGCAGTTTAGAGGGGACTACCAGCACAGATACGCAGTATTTT. The encoded protein is CASSLEGTTSTDTQYF.

This clonotype has at least ten counts. The rearrangement links TRBV28 to TRBJ2-7; TRBD2 matches 13 bases. Germline V gives CDR1 MDHEN, CDR2 SYDVKM. The CDR3 sequence is 15 residues long. J lost 6 bases, V lost 5 bases, and 7 bases had no gene match. DNA of the CDR3: TGTGCCAGCAGTGAGGGACTAGCGGGATTTCCCGAGCAGTACTTC. This sequence encodes CASSEGLAGFPEQYF.

This clonotype has only one observation. A junction end diverges from the germline sequence, so it may reflect a read error. V gene TRBV2 combines with J gene TRBJ2-2; possibly TRBD1 or TRBD2 for D (7 bases each). CDR3 length equals 15 residues. CDR1 is SNHLY and CDR2 is FYNNEI in the germline V gene. The CDR3 sequence is CANSVKGAGAGELFF. For the CDR3, the DNA is TGTGCCAACAGTGTCAAGGGGGCGGGAGCCGGGGAGCTGTTTTTT.

CDR3 protein: CACYPAFGQYLYEQYF. The DNA of the CDR3 is TGTGCCTGCTACCCGGCCTTTGGACAGTACCTCTACGAGCAGTACTTC. This chain links TRBV6-2 or TRBV6-3 with TRBJ2-7; D might be TRBD1 (6 bases). Trimming took 11 bases from V and 3 from J, leaving 26 bases between them. Looked up from germline, CDR1 is MNHEY and CDR2 is SVGEGT. The CDR3 length is 16 residues.

This clonotype was seen repeatedly, ten times or more. DNA of the CDR3: TGTGCCAGCAGCTCGGAGGGGTCTACGCAGTACTTC. Encoded protein: CASSSEGSTQYF. The V gene is TRBV7-6, the J gene TRBJ2-7, with TRBD2 as a possible D gene (6 bases). This CDR3 spans 12 amino acids. Trimming pared 4 bases from V and 9 bases from J, leaving 13 bases between. CDR1 and CDR2 from the germline V gene are SGHVS and FNYEAQ.

The chain couples TRBV10-3 to TRBJ2-3, with 12 bases aligning to TRBD1. Germline CDR1 ENHRY, CDR2 SYGVKD. The trim removed 6 bases at V and 1 base at J, leaving 11 bases unmatched. The CDR3 has 18 amino acids. This chain's CDR3 is CAISGSGQGAWGTDTQYF. In nucleotides, the CDR3 is TGTGCCATCAGCGGCTCGGGACAGGGGGCTTGGGGCACAGATACGCAGTATTTT.

On this clonotype: A read error may explain this, as a much larger clone is one base away. The chain links TRBV6-5 to TRBJ2-2, with D unresolved. This CDR3 has 17 residues. V gave up 5 bases and J gave up 5 bases, with 21 bases separating them. Germline lookup yields CDR1 MNHEY and CDR2 SVGAGI. The CDR3 loop reads CASSLAFYRGSTGELFF. CDR3 in DNA: TGTGCCAGCAGTCTTGCCTTCTATCGCGGCTCAACCGGGGAGCTGTTTTTT.

This clonotype turned up a few times. This chain links TRBV10-1 with TRBJ2-5; 8 nucleotides match TRBD2. The CDR3 extends over 12 amino acids. V was clipped by 8 bases and J by 5 bases; unmatched bases: 4. Per germline, CDR1 WNHNN and CDR2 SYGVQD (reference sequence). The CDR3 here is CASQRELETQYF. In nucleotides, the CDR3 is TGCGCCAGCCAGCGGGAGTTGGAGACCCAGTACTTC.

Ten or more counts support this clonotype. The V and J genes are TRBV7-9 and TRBJ1-4; 7 bases match TRBD1. This CDR3 region has 15 residues. Germline values: CDR1 SEHNR, CDR2 FQNEAQ (reference sequence). V lost 4 bases, J lost 6 bases, and 8 bases stayed unmatched. CDR3 DNA: TGTGCCAGCAGCTCAACCCCAGGACAGGATGAAAAACTGTTTTTT. Encoded protein: CASSSTPGQDEKLFF. Supplemented by reference TRBV7-9 and TRBJ1-4, the full variable domain reads DTGVSQNPRHKITKRGQNVTFRCDPISEHNRLYWYRQTLGQGPEFLTYFQNEAQLEKSRLLSDRFSAERPKGSFSTLEIQRTEQGDSAMYLCASSSTPGQDEKLFFGSGTQLSVL.

This clonotype was seen at least ten times. This rearrangement joins TRBV15 to TRBJ1-5; D is unclear. This CDR3 is built from 12 residues. Trimming cost V 0 bases and J 14 bases, with 11 bases left between them. Germline CDR1 and CDR2: LNHNV and YYDKDF (reference sequence). The CDR3 loop reads CATSRDSGPKHF. The CDR3, as DNA: TGTGCCACCAGCAGAGATAGCGGGCCGAAGCATTTT.

As for this clonotype: Compared with germline, one end of the junction differs, possibly owing to a read error. This chain joins TRBV5-1 and TRBJ1-1; D uncertain. Germline loops: CDR1 SGHRS, CDR2 YFSETQ. The CDR3 has 14 amino acids. DNA for the CDR3: TGCGCCTGCAGCATATGGGCCCTAAGCATTGAAGCTATCTTT. Translated, it gives CACSIWALSIEAIF.

This clonotype has only a few counts. The J gene is TRBJ1-2, the V gene TRBV5-1, with D possibly being TRBD1 (5 bases). This CDR3 is 13 amino acids long. V was cut by 3 bases and J by 4 bases, with 10 bases left in between. CDR1 is SGHRS, CDR2 YFSETQ, per germline. The chain's CDR3 is CASSWGRGYGYTF. The CDR3 coding sequence is TGCGCCAGCAGCTGGGGGAGAGGCTATGGCTACACCTTC.

The V gene is TRBV6-1, the J gene TRBJ1-1, with unresolved D. V shed 1 base and J shed 5 bases, with 11 bases lying between them. The CDR3 is made up of 14 amino acids. Germline CDR1 and CDR2: MNHNS and SASEGT. DNA for the CDR3: TGTGCCAGCAGTGAAGTGGGCATTGGAACTGAAGCTTTCTTT. Amino acids: CASSEVGIGTEAFF.

This clonotype has at least ten counts. The genes are TRBV12-3 or TRBV12-4 and TRBJ1-1; D gene ambiguous. The CDR3 has 14 amino acids. Trimming removed 5 bases from V and 2 bases from J, with 12 bases in between. CDR3 in amino acids: CASSPGYFNTEAFF. The CDR3 DNA sequence: TGTGCCAGCAGTCCAGGCTACTTTAACACTGAAGCTTTCTTT.

Concerning this clonotype itself: With a much larger clone just one base away, this may be a read error. The V and J genes are TRBV11-2 and TRBJ2-1; D possibly corresponds to TRBD2 (5 bases). Germline V gene data show CDR1 as SGHAT and CDR2 as FQNNGV. The CDR3 has 11 amino acids. CDR3 in amino acids: CAWTFYNEQIF. The CDR3 DNA reads TGTGCCTGGACTTTCTACAATGAGCAGATCTTC.

The chain has TRBV10-3 and TRBJ2-2; 7 bases map to TRBD1. V lost 4 bases and J lost 2; bases outside the gene matches: 4. The CDR3 is 15 residues long. Per the germline V gene, CDR1 is ENHRY and CDR2 is SYGVKD. CDR3 in DNA: TGTGCCATCAGTGGAGGGACAGTCAACACCGGGGAGCTGTTTTTT. Its protein is CAISGGTVNTGELFF.

The chain employs TRBV10-2 and TRBJ1-3; no clear D gene. The germline V and J ends were trimmed by 10 bases and 0 bases, with 10 bases remaining between them. Germline CDR1 WSHSY, CDR2 SAAADI. This CDR3 is 13 amino acids long. CDR3 DNA sequence: TGCGCCACCGCGCCAGTCTCTGGAAACACCATATATTTT. It encodes CATAPVSGNTIYF.

There are many counts of this clonotype. The rearrangement uses TRBV9 and TRBJ1-1, with 7 bases that match TRBD1. This CDR3 contains 14 residues. CDR1 and CDR2 (germline): SGDLS, YYNGEE. Unmatched junction bases numbered 4, after V lost 4 bases and J lost 1 base. The CDR3 DNA reads as TGTGCCAGCAGCTCCGGGACAGCGAACACTGAAGCTTTCTTT. Amino acid sequence: CASSSGTANTEAFF.

With regard to this clonotype: Just one base apart from a much larger clone, this may be a read error. The rearrangement joins TRBV5-1 to TRBJ2-7; D gene unclear. The V and J ends lost 2 bases and 2 bases respectively, with 14 bases between them. The CDR3 runs 15 residues. Germline V gives CDR1 SGHRS, CDR2 YFSETQ. The CDR3 DNA is TGCGCCAGCAGCTTTCGTCAGGACCCAACCTACGAGCAGTACTTC. It codes for CASSFRQDPTYEQYF.

This rearrangement joins TRBV11-2 to TRBJ2-2, with 10 bases identical to TRBD2. The CDR3 runs 16 residues. In germline, CDR1 is SGHAT, CDR2 FQNNGV. Trimming cost V 5 bases and J 6 bases; bases outside gene matches: 9. Written as DNA, the CDR3 is TGTGCCAGCAGCCCTCGGGTAGCGGGAGGCCCCGGGGAGCTGTTTTTT. Amino acids: CASSPRVAGGPGELFF.

V usage is TRBV6-6 and J usage is TRBJ1-5; the D is unclear. Germline V gene data show CDR1 as MNHNY and CDR2 as SVGAGI (reference sequence). The CDR3 is 15 amino acids. V was cut by 2 bases and J by 6 bases, with 14 bases left in between. CDR3 DNA: TGTGCCAGCAGTTACCCCAGTGGTATTAGTCAGCCCCAGCATTTT. This sequence encodes CASSYPSGISQPQHF.

With regard to this clonotype: A much larger clone sits a single nucleotide away, making a read error possible. The rearrangement joins TRBV29-1 to TRBJ2-1, with 10 bases lining up with TRBD2. CDR1 and CDR2 (germline): SQVTM, ANQGSEA. The CDR3 has 16 residues. CDR3 nucleotide sequence: TGCAGCGTTGAAGATCTAGCGGGAGAGCCGGTCAATGCGCAGTTCTTC. Its protein is CSVEDLAGEPVNAQFF.

The table lists this clonotype with many counts. The rearrangement links TRBV28 to TRBJ2-7; D ambiguous. V shed 7 bases and J shed 0 bases, with 16 bases lying between them. CDR1 and CDR2 (germline): MDHEN, SYDVKM. CDR3 length: 15 residues. In DNA, the CDR3 is TGTGCCAGCAAACCGGACCCACCGCCCTCCTACGAGCAGTACTTC. It translates to CASKPDPPPSYEQYF.